A single sample is the source of the 31 T cell receptor beta chains below, sequenced in a study of blood T cell repertoires in COVID-19 (dated by TCRdb to 2019 to 2021). Library preparation used the immunoSEQ multiplex PCR assay. What TCRdb holds here is the immuneACCESS table cut down to in-frame rearrangements. Part of the clones is not present; checked against another copy, under half of the missing clones reflect an unresolved V gene, and the others are unexplained. The sample contains a few hundred thousand clones, roughly 90% of them found a single time. Of the sample, approximately 2.2% is held by the ten largest clones. The sequenced material came from peripheral blood. The receptors here all came from a man aged 45 to 65 with acute or convalescent COVID-19.

The V gene is TRBV30, the J gene TRBJ1-6; D not resolved. From germline, CDR1 is GTSNPN and CDR2 SVGIG (reference sequence). The CDR3 contains 15 residues. V dropped 4 bases and J dropped 4 bases, with 14 bases sitting between them. CDR3 sequence reads: CAWTVESSYNSPLHF. CDR3 sequence (DNA): TGTGCCTGGACCGTCGAGTCTAGTTATAATTCACCCCTCCACTTT. Full variable domain (remainder filled in from reference TRBV30 and TRBJ1-6): SQTIHQWPATLVQPVGSPLSLECTVEGTSNPNLYWYRQAAGRGLQLLFYSVGIGQISSEVPQNLSASRPQDRQFILSSKKLLLSDSGFYLCAWTVESSYNSPLHFGNGTRLTVT.

The rearrangement uses TRBV29-1 and TRBJ2-1; the match to TRBD1 covers 7 bases. Trimming cost V 6 bases and J 4 bases; bases outside gene matches: 15. The CDR3 is 16 residues long. Germline CDR1 is SQVTM and CDR2 is ANQGSEA. CDR3 DNA: TGCAGCGTCGCCCACAGACAGGGAAGAAAGTACAATGAGCAGTTCTTC. Its translation: CSVAHRQGRKYNEQFF.

The V call is TRBV10-2, the J call TRBJ1-2, with D possibly TRBD1 on 5 matching bases. The V end was cut by 1 base, the J end by 0 bases, with 9 bases between. This CDR3 has 15 amino acids. Looked up from germline, CDR1 is WSHSY and CDR2 is SAAADI. As DNA, the CDR3 is TGCGCCAGCAGTGAGTGGGGCCTGGCTAACTATGGCTACACCTTC. Amino acids: CASSEWGLANYGYTF.

The chain uses TRBV27 and TRBJ2-1, with D possibly TRBD1 on 6 matching bases. CDR3 size: 14 residues. Deletions cut 4 bases from V and 11 bases from J, with 18 bases between. Germline CDR1 and CDR2: MNHEY and SMNVEV (reference sequence). The CDR3 nucleotides are TGTGCCAGCAGTTGGGGGCCCCAGACCGGTAAGCAGTTCTTC. Protein sequence: CASSWGPQTGKQFF.

CDR3 bases: TGTGCCAGCACCGCGGGGGGCGGGGGCTTGAACACCATATATTTT. This translates into CASTAGGGGLNTIYF. The genes are TRBV6-6 and TRBJ1-3; tentative D call: TRBD1 (6 bases). CDR1 and CDR2 (germline): MNHNY, SVGAGI (reference sequence). Trimming left V 7 bases short and J 7 bases short, with 20 bases between. The CDR3 length is 15 residues.

This chain links TRBV19 with TRBJ2-1; 11 bases agree with TRBD2. The germline gives CDR1 LNHDA, CDR2 SQIVND (reference sequence). The CDR3 is made up of 16 amino acids. The J segment lost 2 bases and the V segment lost 4 bases, leaving 4 bases of the junction unmatched. The CDR3 region is CASSTSGGLAYNEQFF. In DNA form, the CDR3 reads TGTGCCAGTAGTACTAGCGGGGGGCTAGCCTACAATGAGCAGTTCTTC. Using reference TRBV19 and TRBJ2-1 for the parts outside the CDR3, the full variable domain is DGGITQSPKYLFRKEGQNVTLSCEQNLNHDAMYWYRQDPGQGLRLIYYSQIVNDFQKGDIAEGYSVSREKKESFPLTVTSAQKNPTAFYLCASSTSGGLAYNEQFFGPGTRLTVL.

The V gene is TRBV7-3, the J gene TRBJ2-5, with a possible D match to TRBD1 (7 bases). Looked up from germline, CDR1 is SGHTA and CDR2 is FQGTGA. V gave up 5 bases and J gave up 4 bases, with 14 bases separating them. This CDR3 is built from 14 residues. As DNA, the CDR3 is TGTGCCAGCAGCCCCGGGACAGCGGGAGAGACCCAGTACTTC. Translated: CASSPGTAGETQYF. The full variable domain, completed using reference TRBV7-3 and TRBJ2-5, is GAGVSQTPSNKVTEKGKYVELRCDPISGHTALYWYRQSLGQGPEFLIYFQGTGAADDSGLPNDRFFAVRPEGSVSTLKIQRTERGDSAVYLCASSPGTAGETQYFGPGTRLLVL.

The chain couples TRBV14 to TRBJ2-1; 7 bases agree with TRBD2. The ends lost 4 bases at V and 1 base at J; junction bases unmatched: 4. Germline-derived CDR1 and CDR2 are SGHDN and FVKESK. The CDR3 extends over 15 amino acids. The chain's CDR3 is CASSPAGVSYNEQFF. For the CDR3, the DNA is TGTGCCAGCAGCCCGGCGGGGGTATCCTACAATGAGCAGTTCTTC.

The V gene is TRBV6-6, the J gene TRBJ1-2, with TRBD1 matching 11 bases. CDR1 is MNHNY, CDR2 SVGAGI, per germline (reference sequence). The CDR3 has 13 residues. J was trimmed by 6 bases and V by 6 bases; bases with no gene match: 3. CDR3 sequence reads: CASSGQGANGYTF. CDR3 DNA: TGTGCCAGCAGCGGACAGGGGGCGAATGGCTACACCTTC.

The chain combines TRBV4-1 with TRBJ1-2, with a tentative D call TRBD1 (5 bases). V was pared by 4 bases and J by 4 bases, with 19 bases between. From germline, CDR1 is MGHRA and CDR2 YSYEKL. CDR3 length: 16 amino acids. CDR3 coding DNA: TGCGCCAGCAGCCCAGGTTGGGGGGAGGTTGGCTATGGCTACACCTTC. Amino acid sequence: CASSPGWGEVGYGYTF.

This clone was seen more than once but under ten times. The chain carries TRBV19 and TRBJ2-7, with D possibly being TRBD2 (5 bases). Looked up from germline, CDR1 is LNHDA and CDR2 is SQIVND (reference sequence). The CDR3 has 13 residues. V dropped 9 bases and J dropped 3 bases, with 15 bases sitting between them. The CDR3 coding sequence is TGTGCCAGAGCTCGGGGTAACGGCTACGAGCAGTACTTC. This translates into CARARGNGYEQYF.

The rearrangement links TRBV4-1 to TRBJ2-7; 7 positions agree with TRBD2. CDR3 length equals 14 residues. Looked up from germline, CDR1 is MGHRA and CDR2 is YSYEKL. V gave up 4 bases and J gave up 3 bases; unmatched junction bases: 6. In DNA form, the CDR3 reads TGCGCCAGCAGCCGCGGGACTACGATCTACGAGCAGTACTTC. It codes for CASSRGTTIYEQYF.

The rearrangement uses TRBV6-5 and TRBJ1-1; 7 bases align to TRBD1. This CDR3 comprises 15 residues. CDR1 is MNHEY, CDR2 SVGAGI, per germline. V was pared by 6 bases and J by 0 bases, with 7 bases of the junction left unmatched. The CDR3 DNA follows: TGTGCCAGCAGATTAGGGACAGCTTTGAACACTGAAGCTTTCTTT. Its translation: CASRLGTALNTEAFF.

The rearrangement joins TRBV5-6 to TRBJ1-2; 8 bases line up with TRBD1. The CDR3 has 13 residues. CDR1 and CDR2 (germline): SGHDT, YYEEEE. Losses at the gene ends were 4 bases for V and 9 bases for J; bases not matched to a gene: 8. The CDR3 region is CASSAITGGSYTF. DNA of the CDR3: TGTGCCAGCAGCGCAATAACAGGGGGGAGCTACACCTTC.

This sequence joins TRBV11-1 and TRBJ1-4; 7 nucleotides line up with TRBD1. CDR1 is SGHAT and CDR2 is FQDESV in the germline V gene (reference sequence). Trimming removed 5 bases from V and 6 bases from J; junction bases left unmatched: 9. This CDR3 has 15 residues. The CDR3 region has the DNA TGTGCCAGCAGCGCGACAGGGTGGCAGGATGAAAAACTGTTTTTT. It is translated as CASSATGWQDEKLFF.

V is TRBV30 and J is TRBJ1-1; weak D call: TRBD1 (5 bases). Germline CDR1 GTSNPN, CDR2 SVGIG (reference sequence). V gave up 0 bases and J gave up 3 bases, with 5 bases separating them. CDR3 length equals 12 residues. CDR3 loop: CAWSVQDTEAFF. The CDR3, as DNA: TGTGCCTGGAGTGTACAGGACACTGAAGCTTTCTTT.

This chain links TRBV19 with TRBJ1-5, with 7 bases that match TRBD1. The CDR3 has 19 amino acids. Per the germline V gene, CDR1 is LNHDA and CDR2 is SQIVND (reference sequence). V shed 3 bases and J 0 bases; nucleotides not matched to a gene: 14. The CDR3 reads CASSIGVGGQPYSNQPQHF. Here the CDR3 DNA reads TGTGCCAGTAGTATTGGTGTCGGGGGACAGCCTTATAGCAATCAGCCCCAGCATTTT.

V is TRBV30 and J is TRBJ1-1; 9 bases fit TRBD1. With V trimmed by 3 bases and J by 5 bases, 7 bases remained unmatched. The germline V gene has CDR1 GTSNPN and CDR2 SVGIG (reference sequence). CDR3 length equals 14 residues. The DNA of the CDR3 is TGTGCCTGGAGCGATACAGGGGGCCGAACTGAAGCTTTCTTT. Translating gives CAWSDTGGRTEAFF. Filled out from reference TRBV30 and TRBJ1-1, the complete variable domain reads SQTIHQWPATLVQPVGSPLSLECTVEGTSNPNLYWYRQAAGRGLQLLFYSVGIGQISSEVPQNLSASRPQDRQFILSSKKLLLSDSGFYLCAWSDTGGRTEAFFGQGTRLTVV.

The gene calls are TRBV6-6 and TRBJ1-1; D ambiguous. From germline, CDR1 is MNHNY and CDR2 SVGAGI (reference sequence). The CDR3 runs to 12 residues. Trimming took 11 bases from V and 3 from J, leaving 13 bases between them. In DNA form, the CDR3 reads TGTGCCGGAGGACGGGGAGACACTGAAGCTTTCTTT. Its protein product is CAGGRGDTEAFF.

The rearrangement links TRBV24-1 to TRBJ1-2; D gene ambiguous. Deletions cut 3 bases from V and 5 bases from J, with 6 bases between. The CDR3 contains 12 residues. Germline V gives CDR1 KGHDR, CDR2 SFDVKD. The CDR3 loop is CATSDPNYGYTF. The CDR3, as DNA: TGTGCCACCAGTGATCCCAATTATGGCTACACCTTC.

The V gene is TRBV24-1, the J gene TRBJ1-5; tentative D call: TRBD1 (6 bases). V was shortened by 0 bases and J by 6 bases, with 11 bases between the two germline ends. Germline CDR1 and CDR2: KGHDR and SFDVKD. The length of the CDR3 is 15 residues. CDR3 loop: CATSDLTRGPQPQHF. CDR3 bases: TGTGCCACCAGTGATTTGACCAGGGGACCTCAGCCCCAGCATTTT.

The rearrangement links TRBV29-1 to TRBJ1-2, with TRBD1 matching 8 bases. V shed 5 bases and J 8 bases; nucleotides not matched to a gene: 7. The CDR3 runs to 12 residues. The germline gives CDR1 SQVTM, CDR2 ANQGSEA. The CDR3 sequence: CSVSDRVWGYTF. CDR3 DNA sequence: TGCAGCGTTTCGGACAGGGTTTGGGGCTACACCTTC. The whole variable domain, remainder taken from reference TRBV29-1 and TRBJ1-2, is SAVISQKPSRDICQRGTSLTIQCQVDSQVTMMFWYRQQPGQSLTLIATANQGSEATYESGFVIDKFPISRPNLTFSTLTVSNMSPEDSSIYLCSVSDRVWGYTFGSGTRLTVV.

The chain carries TRBV29-1 and TRBJ2-4, with D possibly matching TRBD1 (5 bases). V was cut by 7 bases and J by 5 bases, with 9 bases left in between. The CDR3 totals 11 residues. Germline assignment: CDR1 SQVTM and CDR2 ANQGSEA. The CDR3 region has the DNA TGCAGCGCCAGGGTAGAAAACATTCAGTACTTC. Its protein product is CSARVENIQYF.

This chain links TRBV24-1 with TRBJ1-2; weak D call: TRBD1 (6 bases). The V gene lost 5 bases and the J gene lost 8 bases, with 11 bases spanning the gap. The CDR3 contains 12 residues. CDR1 is KGHDR, CDR2 SFDVKD, per germline. For the CDR3, the DNA is TGTGCCACCAGTGGTGGGACATTCGGCTACACCTTC. This gives the protein CATSGGTFGYTF.

The J gene is TRBJ1-6, the V gene TRBV5-1, with D perhaps matching TRBD1 (6 bases). Germline lookup yields CDR1 SGHRS and CDR2 YFSETQ. V lost 3 bases, J lost 5 bases, and 12 bases lay in between. The CDR3 runs 15 residues. The CDR3 bases are TGCGCCAGCAGCTGGGGGCGGGTGGATAATTCACCCCTCCACTTT. The encoded protein is CASSWGRVDNSPLHF.

V gene TRBV18 combines with J gene TRBJ1-4; TRBD1 is a possible D gene (5 bases). This CDR3 is built from 15 residues. CDR1 and CDR2 (germline): KGHSH, LQKENI. The germline V and J ends were trimmed by 5 bases and 2 bases, with 12 bases remaining between them. The CDR3 bases are TGTGCCAGCTCATCACGGGGGGAGACTAATGAAAAACTGTTTTTT. This encodes CASSSRGETNEKLFF.

This clone was detected only a few times. The gene calls are TRBV4-2 and TRBJ1-1, with TRBD1 matching over 9 bases. This CDR3 is built from 22 residues. CDR1 is LGHNA, CDR2 YNFKEQ, per germline. The V segment lost 1 base and the J segment 0 bases; nucleotides outside the gene matches: 21. Here the CDR3 DNA reads TGTGCCAGCAGCCAAGTTGGCGGGACAGGGTCCTCGTCGGGGCTGATGAACACTGAAGCTTTCTTT. Translation gives CASSQVGGTGSSSGLMNTEAFF.

The chain carries TRBV6-5 and TRBJ2-2; 7 bases are a match to TRBD1. With V trimmed by 6 bases and J by 6 bases, 1 base remained unmatched. Germline values: CDR1 MNHEY, CDR2 SVGAGI. The CDR3 runs to 12 residues. The CDR3: CASSQGAGELFF. The CDR3 bases are TGTGCCAGCAGCCAGGGGGCCGGGGAGCTGTTTTTT.

The V call is TRBV19, the J call TRBJ2-3, with 9 positions matching TRBD2. The CDR3 totals 18 residues. V was pared by 7 bases and J by 6 bases, with 20 bases of the junction left unmatched. From germline, CDR1 is LNHDA and CDR2 SQIVND (reference sequence). CDR3 loop: CASTSLGRLAGSFDTQYF. Here the CDR3 DNA reads TGTGCCAGTACCTCCCTGGGACGGCTAGCGGGGTCCTTCGATACGCAGTATTTT.

The V call is TRBV18, the J call TRBJ1-5, with 12 bases identical to TRBD1. J gave up 6 bases and V 3 bases, and 3 bases lay outside the gene matches. This CDR3 is built from 15 residues. CDR1 KGHSH and CDR2 LQKENI come from the germline V gene. The CDR3 nucleotides read TGTGCCAGCTCACCGGGACAGGGGGCGCTTCAGCCCCAGCATTTT. Its translation is CASSPGQGALQPQHF. The complete variable domain, with remaining parts taken from reference TRBV18 and TRBJ1-5, reads NAGVMQNPRHLVRRRGQEARLRCSPMKGHSHVYWYRQLPEEGLKFMVYLQKENIIDESGMPKERFSAEFPKEGPSILRIQQVVRGDSAAYFCASSPGQGALQPQHFGDGTRLSIL.

V gene TRBV7-3 combines with J gene TRBJ2-3; no clear D. Germline CDR1 reads SGHTA; CDR2 reads FQGTGA. V shed 5 bases and J shed 5 bases, with 14 bases lying between them. This CDR3 has 14 amino acids. CDR3 coding DNA: TGTGCCAGCAGCCCGGGTCCAAACGGAGATACGCAGTATTTT. Translated, it gives CASSPGPNGDTQYF.